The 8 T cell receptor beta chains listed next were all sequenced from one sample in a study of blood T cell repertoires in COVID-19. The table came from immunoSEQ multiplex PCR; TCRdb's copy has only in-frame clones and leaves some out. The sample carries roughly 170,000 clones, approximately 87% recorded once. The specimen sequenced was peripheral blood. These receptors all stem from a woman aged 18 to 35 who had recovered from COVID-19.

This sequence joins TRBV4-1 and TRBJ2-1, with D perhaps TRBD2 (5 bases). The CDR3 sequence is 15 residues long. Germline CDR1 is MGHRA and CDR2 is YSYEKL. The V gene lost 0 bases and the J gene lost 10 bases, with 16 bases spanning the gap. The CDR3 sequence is CASSQDISSGREQFF. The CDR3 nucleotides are TGCGCCAGCAGCCAAGATATTAGCAGCGGCCGGGAGCAGTTCTTC.

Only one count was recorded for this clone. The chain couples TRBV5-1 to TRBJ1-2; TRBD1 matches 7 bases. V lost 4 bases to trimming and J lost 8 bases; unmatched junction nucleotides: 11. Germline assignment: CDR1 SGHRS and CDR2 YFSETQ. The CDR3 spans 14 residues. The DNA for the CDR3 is TGCGCCAGCAGCCCCAATACAGGGGTTTACGGCTACACCTTC. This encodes CASSPNTGVYGYTF.

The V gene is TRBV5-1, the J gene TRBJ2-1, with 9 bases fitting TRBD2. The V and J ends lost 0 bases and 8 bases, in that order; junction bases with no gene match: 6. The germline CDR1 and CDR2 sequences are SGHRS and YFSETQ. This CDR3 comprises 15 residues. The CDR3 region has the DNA TGCGCCAGCAGCTTGGGCGGGAGGGCCTGGGATGAGCAGTTCTTC. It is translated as CASSLGGRAWDEQFF.

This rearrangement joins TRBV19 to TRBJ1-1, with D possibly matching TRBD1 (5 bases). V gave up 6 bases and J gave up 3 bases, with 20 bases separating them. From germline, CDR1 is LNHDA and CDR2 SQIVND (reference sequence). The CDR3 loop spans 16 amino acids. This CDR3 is CASRNIVTGADTEAFF. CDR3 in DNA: TGTGCCAGTAGGAATATCGTCACAGGAGCCGACACTGAAGCTTTCTTT.

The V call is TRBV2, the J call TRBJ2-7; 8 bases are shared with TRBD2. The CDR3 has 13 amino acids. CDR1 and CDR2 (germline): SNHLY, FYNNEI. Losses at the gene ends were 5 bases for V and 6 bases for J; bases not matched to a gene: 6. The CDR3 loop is CASSPGGGREQYV. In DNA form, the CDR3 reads TGTGCCAGCAGTCCCGGGGGGGGGCGCGAGCAGTACGTC.

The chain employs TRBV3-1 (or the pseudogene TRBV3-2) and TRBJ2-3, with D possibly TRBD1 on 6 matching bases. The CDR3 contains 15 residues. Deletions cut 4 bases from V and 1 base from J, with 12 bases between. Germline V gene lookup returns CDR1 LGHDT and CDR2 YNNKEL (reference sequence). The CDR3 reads CASSPRQERTDTQYF. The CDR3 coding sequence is TGTGCCAGCAGCCCCCGACAGGAGCGCACAGATACGCAGTATTTT.

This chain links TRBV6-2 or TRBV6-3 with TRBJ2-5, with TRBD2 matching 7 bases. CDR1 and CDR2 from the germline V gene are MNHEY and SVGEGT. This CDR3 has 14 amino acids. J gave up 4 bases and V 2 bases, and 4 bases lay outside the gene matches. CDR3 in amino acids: CASSYGSSGETQYF. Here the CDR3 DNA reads TGTGCCAGCAGTTACGGGTCTAGCGGAGAGACCCAGTACTTC.

The CDR3 bases are TGTGCCAGCAGCCAAGGGCCGGCGGGCCAAGAGACCCAGTACTTC. It is translated as CASSQGPAGQETQYF. The chain has TRBV3-1 (or the pseudogene TRBV3-2) and TRBJ2-5; D perhaps matches TRBD2 (5 bases). This CDR3 comprises 15 residues. V was clipped by 1 base and J by 1 base, with 10 bases between them. CDR1 is LGHDT and CDR2 is YNNKEL in the germline V gene (reference sequence).